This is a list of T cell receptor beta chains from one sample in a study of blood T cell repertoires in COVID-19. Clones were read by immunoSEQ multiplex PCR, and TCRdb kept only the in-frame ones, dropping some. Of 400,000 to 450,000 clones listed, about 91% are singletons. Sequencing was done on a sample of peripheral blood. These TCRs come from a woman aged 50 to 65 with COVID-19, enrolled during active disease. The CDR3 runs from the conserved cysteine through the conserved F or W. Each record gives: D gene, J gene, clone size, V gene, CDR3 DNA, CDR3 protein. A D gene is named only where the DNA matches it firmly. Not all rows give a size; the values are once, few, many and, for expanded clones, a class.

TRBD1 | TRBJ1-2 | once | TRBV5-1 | TGCGCCAGCAGCTTGGAATCGCGACAGGGCGTCAACTATGGCTACACCTTC | CASSLESRQGVNYGYTF
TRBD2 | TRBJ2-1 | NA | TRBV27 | TGTGCCAGCAGTTTATCAAGCGGGGTAAACAATGAGCAGTTCTTC | CASSLSSGVNNEQFF
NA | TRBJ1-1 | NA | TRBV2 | TGTGCCAGCGCCCGGCGGAGAACCCAGAACACTGAAGCTTTCTTT | CASARRRTQNTEAFF
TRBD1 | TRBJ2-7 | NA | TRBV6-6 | TGTGCCAGCAGTCCTCGATCCGGGACAGGGGGGTTGGGGAGCTCCTACGAGCAGTACTTC | CASSPRSGTGGLGSSYEQYF
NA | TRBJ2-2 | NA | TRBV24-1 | TGTGCCACCAGTGACCGCAGGGGCCTCGGCACCGGGGAGCTGTTTTTT | CATSDRRGLGTGELFF
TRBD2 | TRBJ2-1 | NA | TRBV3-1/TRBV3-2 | TGTGCCAGCAGCCTAGAGAGCGGGATCTACAATGAGCAGTTCTTC | CASSLESGIYNEQFF
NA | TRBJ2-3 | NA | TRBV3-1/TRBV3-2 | TGTGCCAGCAGCCAGGGGGGGCCGACAGATACGCAGTATTTT | CASSQGGPTDTQYF
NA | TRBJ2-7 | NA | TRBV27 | TGTGCCAGCAGTTTACGCCCCACCGGGACTGTCTCCTACGAGCAGTACTTC | CASSLRPTGTVSYEQYF
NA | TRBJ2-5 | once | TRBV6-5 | TGTGCCAGCAGTCTCCGGGTCACCCAAGAGACCCAGTACTTC | CASSLRVTQETQYF
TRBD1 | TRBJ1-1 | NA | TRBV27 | TGTGCCAGCGTCCACAGGGGAAAGGGTGAAGCTTTCTTT | CASVHRGKGEAFF
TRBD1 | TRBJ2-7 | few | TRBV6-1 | TGTGCCAGCAGTGAAGTGGGACAGCCAGAAGAGCAGTACTTC | CASSEVGQPEEQYF
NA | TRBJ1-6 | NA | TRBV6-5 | TGTGCCAGCAGCCCGGGTCCTCTTAATTCACCCCTCCACTTT | CASSPGPLNSPLHF
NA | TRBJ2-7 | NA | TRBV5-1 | TGCGCCAGCAGCTTGAGGGGGTACCACGAGCAGTACTTC | CASSLRGYHEQYF
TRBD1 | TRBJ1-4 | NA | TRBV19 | TGTGCCAGTAGTCGGGACAGGGAAAGAGAAAAACTGTTTTTT | CASSRDREREKLFF
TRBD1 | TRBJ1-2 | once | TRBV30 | TGTGCCTGGAGATCTAGGACAGGGGGCAACTATGGCTACACCTTC | CAWRSRTGGNYGYTF
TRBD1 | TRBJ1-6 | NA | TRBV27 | TGTGCCAGCAGTCCTCCCCGACAGGGGTTAAATTCACCCCTCCACTTT | CASSPPRQGLNSPLHF
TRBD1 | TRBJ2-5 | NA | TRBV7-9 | TGTGCCAGCAGCTCGGACAGGTCTCAAGAGACCCAGTACTTC | CASSSDRSQETQYF
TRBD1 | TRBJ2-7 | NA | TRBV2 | TGTGCCAGCAGTGAAGGGGACAGGGTCGACGAGCAGTACTTC | CASSEGDRVDEQYF
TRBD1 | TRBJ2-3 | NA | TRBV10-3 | TGTGCCATCAGTGAGTATGCCGGGACAGGGAATTTAGCGGATACGCAGTATTTT | CAISEYAGTGNLADTQYF
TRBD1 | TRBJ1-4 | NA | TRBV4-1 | TGCGCCAGCAGTTTCACTCGCCTACAGGGGACTGCAACTAATGAAAAACTGTTTTTT | CASSFTRLQGTATNEKLFF
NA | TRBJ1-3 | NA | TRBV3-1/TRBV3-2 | TGTGCCAGCAGCCAAGGACTACAGGGAAGTGGAAACACCATATATTTT | CASSQGLQGSGNTIYF
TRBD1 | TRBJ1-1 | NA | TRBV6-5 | TGTGCCAGCAGGGAGACAGGGAACGCAGCTTTCTTT | CASRETGNAAFF
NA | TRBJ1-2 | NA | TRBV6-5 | TGTGCCAGCAGTTACGACGGGGTAAACTATGGCTACACCTTC | CASSYDGVNYGYTF
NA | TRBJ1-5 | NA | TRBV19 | TGTGCCAGTAGTATTGGACAGAGCAATCAGCCCCAGCATTTT | CASSIGQSNQPQHF
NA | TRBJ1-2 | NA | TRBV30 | TGTGCCTGGAGTGCCCCCGACAATTATGGCTACACCTTC | CAWSAPDNYGYTF
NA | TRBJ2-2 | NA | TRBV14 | TGTGCCAGCAGCCAAGAAACGGCGAACACCGGGGAGCTGTTTTTT | CASSQETANTGELFF
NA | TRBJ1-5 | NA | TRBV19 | TGTGCCAGTAGTTGGACCCGGGACACCGATCAGCCCCAGCATTTT | CASSWTRDTDQPQHF
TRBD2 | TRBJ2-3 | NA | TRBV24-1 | TGTGCCACCAGTGATTTCCTAGCGGGGGCAGATACGCAGTATTTT | CATSDFLAGADTQYF
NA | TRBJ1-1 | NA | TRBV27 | TGTGCCAGCATTTCCGACGGCGGGGACACTGAAGCTTTCTTT | CASISDGGDTEAFF
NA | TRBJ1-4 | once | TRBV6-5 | TGTGCCAGCAGCAGAGCCCTAACAGGGAGAGAAAAACTGTTTTTT | CASSRALTGREKLFF
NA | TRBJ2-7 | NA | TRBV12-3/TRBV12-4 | TGTGCCAGCAGTTGGAGGGGTCGATACGAGCAGTACTTC | CASSWRGRYEQYF
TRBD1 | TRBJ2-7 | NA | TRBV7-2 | TGTGCCAGCAGCTTGAGGGGACAGGGCTACGAGCAGTACTTC | CASSLRGQGYEQYF
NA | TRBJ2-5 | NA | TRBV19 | TGTGCCAGTAGTATTGGGGGACAAGAGACCCAGTACTTC | CASSIGGQETQYF
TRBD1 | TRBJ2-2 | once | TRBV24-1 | TGTGCCACCGCCAGCTCCGGGACAGCGAACACCGGGGAGCTGTTTTTT | CATASSGTANTGELFF
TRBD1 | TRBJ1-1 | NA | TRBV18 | TGTGCCAGCTCACAAGACAGGGCTCTCATGAACACTGAAGCTTTCTTT | CASSQDRALMNTEAFF
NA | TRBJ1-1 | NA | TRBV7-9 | TGTGCCAGCAGCTTAGCTCAATCCGGAGGGACTGAAGCTTTCTTT | CASSLAQSGGTEAFF
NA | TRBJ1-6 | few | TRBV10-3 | TGTGCCATCAGTGAGGGGGGCGGAAGGGATTCACCCCTCCACTTT | CAISEGGGRDSPLHF
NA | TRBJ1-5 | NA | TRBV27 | TGTGCCAGCAGTTCCATTACACCAAATAGCAATCAGCCCCAGCATTTT | CASSSITPNSNQPQHF
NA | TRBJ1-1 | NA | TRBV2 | TGTGCCAGCATCCTTACAGGGAACCCTGAAGCTTTCTTT | CASILTGNPEAFF
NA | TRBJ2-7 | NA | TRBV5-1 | TGCGCCAGCAGCGACACGGGACTCTCCTACGAGCAGTACTTC | CASSDTGLSYEQYF
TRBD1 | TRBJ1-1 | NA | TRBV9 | TGTGCCAGCAGCGTCTCTCAGGGGGACCAAAAAGCTTTCTTT | CASSVSQGDQKAFF
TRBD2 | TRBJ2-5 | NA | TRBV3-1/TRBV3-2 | TGTGCCAGCAGCCAAGTATATCGGGGGGTCTACCAAGAGACCCAGTACTTC | CASSQVYRGVYQETQYF